This is a list of T cell receptor beta chains from one sample in a study of glioma-infiltrating T cells after dendritic cell vaccination. Repertoires were generated with immunoSEQ multiplex PCR, while TCRdb's copy carries only in-frame clones and drops some. In the table there are tens of thousands of clones, over 75% of which are singletons. The sequences come from blood, collected after dendritic cell vaccination. All receptors come from a human donor with glioblastoma. The CDR3 runs from the conserved cysteine through the conserved F or W. D genes are given only for firm matches. Size is omitted from some rows. Given values are once, few, many or a class for expanded clones.

>NA|TRBJ2-2|TRBD1|TRBV7-9
TGTGCCAGCAGCCCATCGACAGGGGGAAGGACCGGGGAGCTGTTTTTT
CASSPSTGGRTGELFF
>once|TRBJ2-1|TRBD2|TRBV6-1
TGTGCCAGCATTGGACTAGCGGGGTCTAATGAGCAGTTCTTC
CASIGLAGSNEQFF
>NA|TRBJ1-1|NA|TRBV6-1
TGTGCCAGCAGTGAAGGTTTGGGGGCACCCACTGAAGCTTTCTTT
CASSEGLGAPTEAFF
>NA|TRBJ2-1|TRBD2|TRBV4-3
TGCGCCAGCAGCCAAGATGGGGCTAGCGGAACCCTTTACAATGAGCAGTTCTTC
CASSQDGASGTLYNEQFF
>NA|TRBJ2-1|NA|TRBV2
TGTGCCAGCAGGTGGGAGGGGGGGCGGTTCGGTGAGCAGTTCTTC
CASRWEGGRFGEQFF
>once|TRBJ2-7|TRBD1|TRBV4-3
TGCGCCAGCAGCTACACAGGGGGCGCAAATCCGAACGAGCAGTACTTC
CASSYTGGANPNEQYF
>NA|TRBJ1-4|NA|TRBV5-1
TGCGCCAGCAGCTTGGTGGGGGGACCTAATGAAAAACTGTTTTTT
CASSLVGGPNEKLFF
>NA|TRBJ2-7|NA|TRBV5-1
TGCGCCAGCAGCTTGGGAACTATCTACGAGCAGTACTTC
CASSLGTIYEQYF
>NA|TRBJ2-5|NA|TRBV19
TGTGCCAGCAGGGGTCTGAGCCAAGAGACCCAGTACTTC
CASRGLSQETQYF
>once|TRBJ2-1|NA|TRBV7-9
TGTGCCAGCAGCTCGGGACTGGACCGCGGCAATGAGCAGTTCTTC
CASSSGLDRGNEQFF
>few|TRBJ1-3|NA|TRBV10-3
TGTGCCATCAGCGGGACTGGAGGAGGAAACACCATATATTTT
CAISGTGGGNTIYF
>NA|TRBJ1-2|TRBD1|TRBV5-4
TGTGCCAGCAGCCCTAAGACAGGGGCTGGTAACTATGGCTACACCTTC
CASSPKTGAGNYGYTF
>NA|TRBJ2-1|NA|TRBV7-2
TGTGCCAGCAGCTTAGCTTCCTACTACAATGAGCAGTTCTTC
CASSLASYYNEQFF
>NA|TRBJ2-7|TRBD1|TRBV6-5
TGTGCCAGCAGAGGGACAGGGAAAGCCTACGAGCAGTACTTC
CASRGTGKAYEQYF
>few|TRBJ1-3|NA|TRBV4-3
TGCGCCAGCAGCCAAGAGCCCTACTCTGGAAACACCATATATTTT
CASSQEPYSGNTIYF
>NA|TRBJ2-7|TRBD1|TRBV5-1
TGCGCCAGCAGTCAAACAGGGGGCGACGAGCAGTACTTC
CASSQTGGDEQYF
>NA|TRBJ2-1|TRBD2|TRBV18
TGTGCCAGCTCACCAGGCGGGGGGGCCTATTACAATGAGCAGTTCTTC
CASSPGGGAYYNEQFF
>once|TRBJ2-1|NA|TRBV6-1
TGTGCCGTACTAGAGGTGATTTCCGACAATGAGCAGTTCTTC
CAVLEVISDNEQFF
>NA|TRBJ1-4|NA|TRBV5-4
TGTGCCAGCAGCCCCGGGACACAAGCAACTAATGAAAAACTGTTTTTT
CASSPGTQATNEKLFF
>NA|TRBJ2-5|TRBD2|TRBV18
TGTGCCAGCTCACCCTTAGCGGGAGAAGAGACCCAGTACTTC
CASSPLAGEETQYF
>once|TRBJ2-1|TRBD2|TRBV9
TGTGCCAGCAGCGTAGGGACTAGCGGGAAGAGCTCCTACAATGAGCAGTTCTTC
CASSVGTSGKSSYNEQFF
>NA|TRBJ2-7|NA|TRBV5-1
TGCGCCAGCAGCTTGGGTCGGTTAACCTACGAGCAGTACTTC
CASSLGRLTYEQYF
>NA|TRBJ1-2|NA|TRBV4-2
TGTGCCAGCAGCCCTACTACTCAGACTAACTATGGCTACACCTTC
CASSPTTQTNYGYTF
>few|TRBJ2-7|NA|TRBV13
TGTGCCAGCAGCTTAAGTCGGGGGGCTGGCGAGCAGTACTTC
CASSLSRGAGEQYF
>few|TRBJ2-4|NA|TRBV7-9
TGTGCCAGCAGCCCTCGCACAGACCTTGTAAACATTCAGTACTTC
CASSPRTDLVNIQYF
>NA|TRBJ2-5|TRBD2|TRBV30
TGTGCTGTAGCGGGAGGGCCGATAGAGACCCAGTACTTC
CAVAGGPIETQYF
>few|TRBJ2-7|NA|TRBV10-1
TGCGCCAGCAGTGGGGGTCTCCAAACGGGAGAGCAGTACTTC
CASSGGLQTGEQYF
>NA|TRBJ2-3|NA|TRBV18
TGTGCCAGCTCGCGAGAAAACACAGATACGCAGTATTTT
CASSRENTDTQYF
>NA|TRBJ2-1|NA|TRBV27
TGTGCCAGCAGTTTTCTGCTCGGGTACAATGAGCAGTTCTTC
CASSFLLGYNEQFF
>NA|TRBJ2-2|TRBD1|TRBV7-9
TGTGCCAGCAGCCCCCAGAGACAGGGGTGGCCCGGGGAGCTGTTTTTT
CASSPQRQGWPGELFF
>NA|TRBJ2-1|TRBD2|TRBV6-1
TGTGCCAGCAGTGACTTTAGCGTTGGGGCGGGGGGTCGATACAATGAGCAGTTCTTC
CASSDFSVGAGGRYNEQFF
>NA|TRBJ1-1|NA|TRBV7-9
TGTGCCAGCAGCGAACAGGGCATGAACACTGAAGCTTTCTTT
CASSEQGMNTEAFF
>NA|TRBJ1-3|TRBD1|TRBV28
TGTGCCAGCACCCCTGGGGGACAGATCTCTGGAAACACCATATATTTT
CASTPGGQISGNTIYF
>once|TRBJ1-3|NA|TRBV4-1
TGCGCCAGCAGCCCGATGGGGGGGAGCGGGACTGGAAACACCATATATTTT
CASSPMGGSGTGNTIYF
>once|TRBJ1-2|NA|TRBV19
TGTGCCAGTATCGATGAATCAGGGGACCCTAGGTATGGCTACACCTTC
CASIDESGDPRYGYTF
>NA|TRBJ1-5|NA|TRBV19
TGTGCCAGTTCAGAAAACGTATTAGGGACTCAGGACCAGCATTTT
CASSENVLGTQDQHF
>NA|TRBJ2-1|NA|TRBV5-1
TGCGCCAGCAGCTTGGGAGCCTCGAACGGCAATGAGCAGTTCTTC
CASSLGASNGNEQFF
>once|TRBJ1-2|NA|TRBV4-2
TGTGCCAGCAGCCAAGATCCGGGGGACTATGGCTACACCTTC
CASSQDPGDYGYTF
>few|TRBJ2-7|NA|TRBV6-1
TGTGCCAGCAGTGAATTGGGGCAAGGCGAGCAGTACTTC
CASSELGQGEQYF
>NA|TRBJ2-1|NA|TRBV5-1
TGCGCCAGCAGCATCATTCACAATGAGCAGTTCTTC
CASSIIHNEQFF
>few|TRBJ1-1|TRBD1|TRBV30
TGTGCCTGGATGGACGGGACAGCTCTTCGAGCTTTCTTT
CAWMDGTALRAFF
>NA|TRBJ2-3|NA|TRBV10-3
TGTGCCCTAAAAGGAGCTTTTCGCACAGATACGCAGTATTTT
CALKGAFRTDTQYF
>NA|TRBJ2-2|NA|TRBV6-5
TGTGCCAGCAGTCGGGGGGCGCGGGCCACCGGGGAGCTGTTTTTT
CASSRGARATGELFF
>NA|TRBJ2-1|NA|TRBV10-3
TGTGCCATCAGTGGTTTGGGCGGGAATGAGCAGTTCTTC
CAISGLGGNEQFF
>NA|TRBJ1-3|NA|TRBV7-3
TGTGCCAGCAGGGGCAGAAGATCTGGAAACACCATATATTTT
CASRGRRSGNTIYF
>NA|TRBJ1-4|NA|TRBV5-1
TGCGCCAGCAGCTCTGGCCTGATCGGGTCTGCAACTAATGAAAAACTGTTTTTT
CASSSGLIGSATNEKLFF
>NA|TRBJ2-7|TRBD2|TRBV6-5
TGTGCCAGCAGTTACTCTAGCGGGGGCCCCTCCTACGAGCAGTACTTC
CASSYSSGGPSYEQYF
>NA|TRBJ2-7|TRBD1|TRBV7-9
TGTGCCAGCAGCCCTCCGGGACAGTCCTTGCTCGAGCAGTACTTC
CASSPPGQSLLEQYF
>NA|TRBJ2-3|TRBD2|TRBV5-4
TGTGCCAGCAAACGGGGGGGGATGACAGATACGCAGTATTTT
CASKRGGMTDTQYF
>NA|TRBJ2-5|NA|TRBV13
TGTGCCAGCACCAACCAAGAGACCCAGTACTTC
CASTNQETQYF
>NA|TRBJ1-1|NA|TRBV25-1
TGTGCCAGCAGTGAACCCGGGACAACCTTGAACACTGAAGCTTTCTTT
CASSEPGTTLNTEAFF
>NA|TRBJ1-1|NA|TRBV7-2
TGTGCCAGCGCCCAGGGACGAGGGGGCACTGAAGCTTTCTTT
CASAQGRGGTEAFF